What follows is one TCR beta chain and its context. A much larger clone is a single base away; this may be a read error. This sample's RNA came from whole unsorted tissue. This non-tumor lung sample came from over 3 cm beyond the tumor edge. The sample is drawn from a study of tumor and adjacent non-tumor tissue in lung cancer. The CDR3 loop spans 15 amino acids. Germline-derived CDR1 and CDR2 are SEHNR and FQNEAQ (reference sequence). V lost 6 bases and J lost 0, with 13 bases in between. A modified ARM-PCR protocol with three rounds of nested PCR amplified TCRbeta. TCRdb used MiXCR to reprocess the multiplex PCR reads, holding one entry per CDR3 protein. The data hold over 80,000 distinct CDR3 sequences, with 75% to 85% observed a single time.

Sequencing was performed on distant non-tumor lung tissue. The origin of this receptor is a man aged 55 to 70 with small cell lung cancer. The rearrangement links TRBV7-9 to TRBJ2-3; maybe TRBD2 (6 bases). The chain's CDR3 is CASRGLAASTDTQYF. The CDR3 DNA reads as TGTGCCAGCAGGGGCTTAGCGGCTAGCACAGATACGCAGTATTTT.